This T cell receptor beta chain derives from a study of shared clonotypes between healthy human individuals. Clones were sequenced by immunoSEQ multiplex PCR, and TCRdb holds only the in-frame ones, with some missing. The table lists about 2.5 million clones, 92% of them singletons, with 0.37% in the top ten. A word on this clone: Its antigen is as yet unknown.

General study findings and limits: Relative to their counterparts shared across all four donors, non-shared clonotypes exhibited diminished generation probabilities. An effect of sequencing depth on clonotype sharing among donors was expected.

The TCR originated in a man aged 18 to 35 in good health. Some clones in this sample may be carry-over from other donors' samples. Material for sequencing was naive CD4+ T cells from PBMCs. Subset: CD45RA+ positively selected.

The CDR3 loop reads CASFRTWENIQYF. In DNA form, the CDR3 reads TGTGCCAGCTTCCGGACATGGGAAAACATTCAGTACTTC. The V gene is TRBV6-1, the J gene TRBJ2-4, with D possibly being TRBD1 (5 bases). CDR3 length: 13 residues. Trimming removed 8 bases at V and 5 bases at J, with 13 bases between. Germline CDR1 is MNHNS and CDR2 is SASEGT.